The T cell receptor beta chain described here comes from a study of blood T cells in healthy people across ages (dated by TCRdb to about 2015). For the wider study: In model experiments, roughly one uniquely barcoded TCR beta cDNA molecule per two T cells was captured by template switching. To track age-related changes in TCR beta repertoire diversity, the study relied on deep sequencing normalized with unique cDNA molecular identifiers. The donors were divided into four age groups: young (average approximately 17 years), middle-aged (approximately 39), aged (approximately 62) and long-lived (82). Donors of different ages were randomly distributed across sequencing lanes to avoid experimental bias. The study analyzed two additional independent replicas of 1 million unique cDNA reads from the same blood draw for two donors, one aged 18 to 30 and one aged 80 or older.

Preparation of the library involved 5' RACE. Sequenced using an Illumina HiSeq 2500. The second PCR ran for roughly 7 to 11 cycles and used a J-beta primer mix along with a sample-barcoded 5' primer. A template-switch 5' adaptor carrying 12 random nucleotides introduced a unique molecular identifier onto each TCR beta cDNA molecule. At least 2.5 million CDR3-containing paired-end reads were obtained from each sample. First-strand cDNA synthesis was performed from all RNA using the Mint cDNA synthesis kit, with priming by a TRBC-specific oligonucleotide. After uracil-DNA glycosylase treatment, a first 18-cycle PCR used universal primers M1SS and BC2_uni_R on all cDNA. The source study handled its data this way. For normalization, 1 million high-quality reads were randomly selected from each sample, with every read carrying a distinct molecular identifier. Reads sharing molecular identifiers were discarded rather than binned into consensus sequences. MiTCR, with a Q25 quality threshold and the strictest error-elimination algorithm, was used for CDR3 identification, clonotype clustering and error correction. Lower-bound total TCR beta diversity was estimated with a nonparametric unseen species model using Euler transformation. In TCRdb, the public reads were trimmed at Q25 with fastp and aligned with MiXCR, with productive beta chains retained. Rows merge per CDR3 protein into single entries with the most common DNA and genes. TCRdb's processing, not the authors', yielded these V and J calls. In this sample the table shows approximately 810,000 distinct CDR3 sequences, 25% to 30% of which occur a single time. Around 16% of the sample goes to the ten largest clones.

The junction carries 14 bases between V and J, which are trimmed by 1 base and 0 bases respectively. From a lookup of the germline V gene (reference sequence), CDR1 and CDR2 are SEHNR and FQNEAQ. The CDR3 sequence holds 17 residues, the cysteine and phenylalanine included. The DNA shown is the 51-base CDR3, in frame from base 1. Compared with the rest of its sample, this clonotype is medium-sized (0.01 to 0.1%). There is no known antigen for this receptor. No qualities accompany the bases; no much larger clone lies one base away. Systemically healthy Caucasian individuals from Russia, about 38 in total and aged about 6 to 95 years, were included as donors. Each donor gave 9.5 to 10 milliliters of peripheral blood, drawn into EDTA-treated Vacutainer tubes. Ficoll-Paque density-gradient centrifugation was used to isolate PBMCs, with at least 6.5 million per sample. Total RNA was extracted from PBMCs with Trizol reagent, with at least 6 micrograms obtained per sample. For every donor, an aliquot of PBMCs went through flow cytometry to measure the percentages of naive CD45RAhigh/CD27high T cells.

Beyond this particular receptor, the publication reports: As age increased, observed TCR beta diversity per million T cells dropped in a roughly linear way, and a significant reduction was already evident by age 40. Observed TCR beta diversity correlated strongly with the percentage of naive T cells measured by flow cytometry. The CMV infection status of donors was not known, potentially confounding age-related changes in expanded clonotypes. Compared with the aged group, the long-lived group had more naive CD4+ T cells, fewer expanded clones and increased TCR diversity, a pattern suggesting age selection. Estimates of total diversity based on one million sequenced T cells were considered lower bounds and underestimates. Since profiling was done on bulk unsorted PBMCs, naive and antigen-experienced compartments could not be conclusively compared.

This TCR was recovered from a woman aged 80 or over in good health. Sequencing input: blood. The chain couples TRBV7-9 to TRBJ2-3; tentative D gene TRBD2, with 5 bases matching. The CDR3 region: CASSLGGGWISTDTQYF. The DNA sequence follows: TGTGCCAGCAGCTTAGGCGGAGGATGGATTAGCACAGATACGCAGTATTTT.